The 17 T cell receptor beta chains reported below all come from one sample, sequenced in a study of blood T cell repertoires in COVID-19. Generated by immunoSEQ multiplex PCR, the TCRdb table keeps only in-frame clones and is missing some. The sample lists around 100,000 clones, approximately 90% occurring once. The sequencing input was peripheral blood. These receptors originate from a man between 45 and 60 years old with acute or convalescent COVID-19.

The chain carries TRBV5-1 and TRBJ2-5; TRBD2 matches at 13 bases. Germline CDR1 is SGHRS and CDR2 is YFSETQ. The V segment lost 0 bases and the J segment 1 base; nucleotides outside the gene matches: 3. There are 17 residues in the CDR3. The CDR3 DNA is TGCGCCAGCAGCTTGGGGACTAGCGGGAGAGTCCAAGAGACCCAGTACTTC. Translation: CASSLGTSGRVQETQYF.

This chain joins TRBV29-1 and TRBJ2-1; 8 bases line up with TRBD2. Losses at the gene ends were 0 bases for V and 2 bases for J; bases not matched to a gene: 12. The germline gives CDR1 SQVTM, CDR2 ANQGSEA. The CDR3 runs to 18 residues. This CDR3 is CSVEDRGSGTFTYNEQFF. CDR3 bases: TGCAGCGTTGAAGATCGGGGTAGCGGGACCTTTACCTACAATGAGCAGTTCTTC.

The genes are TRBV7-6 and TRBJ2-7, with 7 positions matching TRBD2. V dropped 5 bases and J dropped 6; count of bases not matched to a gene: 4. Germline CDR1 is SGHVS and CDR2 is FNYEAQ. CDR3 size: 12 residues. The CDR3 loop is CASSHGRTEQYF. In DNA form, the CDR3 reads TGTGCCAGCAGCCACGGGAGGACCGAGCAGTACTTC.

The chain carries TRBV25-1 and TRBJ2-3, with TRBD1 matching 7 bases. J lost 0 bases, V lost 3 bases, and 6 bases had no gene match. CDR1 is MGHDK and CDR2 is SYGVNS in the germline V gene. This CDR3 has 16 amino acids. The DNA for the CDR3 is TGTGCCAGCAGTGACCGACAGGGTGCTAGCACAGATACGCAGTATTTT. Protein: CASSDRQGASTDTQYF. Combining the CDR3 with reference TRBV25-1 and TRBJ2-3 gives the whole variable domain EADIYQTPRYLVIGTGKKITLECSQTMGHDKMYWYQQDPGMELHLIHYSYGVNSTEKGDLSSESTVSRIRTEHFPLTLESARPSHTSQYLCASSDRQGASTDTQYFGPGTRLTVL.

V gene TRBV23-1 combines with J gene TRBJ1-1; no firm D call. TRBV23-1 falls under the ORF class, with uncertain function. V was cut by 2 bases and J by 1 base, with 14 bases left in between. CDR3 size: 16 residues. The CDR3 sequence is CASSQGHSKKNTEAFF. The CDR3 nucleotides are TGCGCCAGCAGTCAAGGCCACAGCAAAAAGAACACTGAAGCTTTCTTT.

The chain combines TRBV3-1 (or the pseudogene TRBV3-2) with TRBJ2-5, with 9 bases that match TRBD2. Germline trimming cut 0 bases from V and 3 bases from J; bases unmatched to any gene: 14. The CDR3 runs to 19 residues. CDR1 LGHDT and CDR2 YNNKEL come from the germline V gene (reference sequence). In DNA, the CDR3 is TGTGCCAGCAGCCAAGATAGCCCCGGGGCTAGCGGGGCGAAAGAGACCCAGTACTTC. Translating gives CASSQDSPGASGAKETQYF.

The V gene is TRBV11-2, the J gene TRBJ2-2; 10 bases align to TRBD2. The ends lost 6 bases at V and 3 bases at J; junction bases unmatched: 7. CDR1 is SGHAT and CDR2 is FQNNGV in the germline V gene. The CDR3 has 16 amino acids. CDR3 nucleotide sequence: TGTGCCAGCAGTCTAAGCGGGAGGGCCGACACCGGGGAGCTGTTTTTT. Translated: CASSLSGRADTGELFF.

The genes are TRBV4-1 and TRBJ2-7, with D possibly matching TRBD1 (5 bases). This CDR3 contains 14 residues. Germline CDR1 reads MGHRA; CDR2 reads YSYEKL. V lost 4 bases to trimming and J lost 2 bases, with 12 bases between them. CDR3 DNA sequence: TGCGCCAGCAGCCGGGGCCTTGAAGCCTACGAGCAGTACTTC. Amino acids: CASSRGLEAYEQYF.

V is TRBV7-9 and J is TRBJ1-2, with D unclear. CDR3 length: 15 amino acids. Germline loops: CDR1 SEHNR, CDR2 FQNEAQ (reference sequence). The ends were cut back, 5 bases at V and 8 bases at J, with 21 bases in the middle. The CDR3 DNA reads TGTGCCAGCAGCCCCACTGGCGAGGGTTTGGGGGGCTACACCTTC. It yields the protein CASSPTGEGLGGYTF.

The chain has TRBV15 and TRBJ2-2; 14 bases are a match to TRBD2. This CDR3 is built from 15 residues. J was trimmed by 7 bases and V by 5 bases; bases with no gene match: 3. Germline V gene lookup returns CDR1 LNHNV and CDR2 YYDKDF (reference sequence). CDR3 coding DNA: TGTGCCACCAGCGAGGGACTAGCGGGAGTCGGGGAGCTGTTTTTT. The encoded protein is CATSEGLAGVGELFF.

V is TRBV2 and J is TRBJ2-7; 15 nucleotides align to TRBD2. The CDR3 is made up of 15 amino acids. Per germline, CDR1 SNHLY and CDR2 FYNNEI. V lost 6 bases and J lost 2; bases outside the gene matches: 2. CDR3 amino acids: CASRGTSGRPYEQYF. In nucleotides, the CDR3 is TGTGCCAGCAGGGGGACTAGCGGGAGGCCCTACGAGCAGTACTTC.

The chain employs TRBV2 and TRBJ1-4; tentatively, D is TRBD1 (5 bases). This CDR3 contains 14 residues. Germline V CDR1 and CDR2: SNHLY, FYNNEI. V shed 7 bases and J shed 8 bases, with 17 bases lying between them. CDR3 loop: CASIKGIVTEKLFF. The CDR3 bases are TGTGCCAGCATCAAGGGGATTGTCACGGAAAAACTGTTTTTT.

The chain employs TRBV27 and TRBJ2-5, with 10 positions matching TRBD2. CDR1 is MNHEY, CDR2 SMNVEV, per germline (reference sequence). Trimming at V came to 0 bases and at J to 4 bases, leaving 5 bases not matched to a gene. This CDR3 is 16 amino acids long. The DNA of the CDR3 is TGTGCCAGCAGTTTATCTATTACTAGCGGGGTAGAGACCCAGTACTTC. This gives the protein CASSLSITSGVETQYF.

The chain links TRBV5-1 to TRBJ2-2; D may be TRBD2 (6 bases). The V gene's germline CDR1 is SGHRS and CDR2 YFSETQ. The CDR3 is made up of 17 amino acids. Trimming stripped 4 bases from V and 2 bases from J, with 18 bases between. The CDR3 is CASSKSGLGLNTGELFF. DNA of the CDR3: TGCGCCAGCAGCAAATCCGGACTGGGACTTAACACCGGGGAGCTGTTTTTT.

The chain joins TRBV5-4 to TRBJ2-2, with 7 bases matching TRBD1. Germline CDR1 reads SGHNT; CDR2 reads YYREEE (reference sequence). With 4 bases clipped from V and 1 base from J, the junction kept 4 bases outside the gene matches. This CDR3 has 15 residues. Here the CDR3 DNA reads TGTGCCAGCAGCCCAGCAGGGGGGAACACCGGGGAGCTGTTTTTT. Its protein is CASSPAGGNTGELFF.

The chain employs TRBV19 and TRBJ1-5, with D hard to call. There are 14 residues in the CDR3. The V and J ends lost 3 bases and 6 bases respectively, with 12 bases between them. The germline V gene encodes CDR1 LNHDA and CDR2 SQIVND (reference sequence). In DNA, the CDR3 is TGTGCCAGTAGTATGGGAGGGTCGGGTCAGCCCCAGCATTTT. Its protein product is CASSMGGSGQPQHF.

This sequence joins TRBV7-9 and TRBJ2-1, with 9 bases lining up with TRBD1. The CDR3 is 15 amino acids. From germline, CDR1 is SEHNR and CDR2 FQNEAQ (reference sequence). V trimming: 1 base; J trimming: 6 bases; junction bases outside the gene matches: 4. The CDR3 region has the DNA TGTGCCAGCAGCTTAGGGGACAGGGTCCCCAATGAGCAGTTCTTC. It yields the protein CASSLGDRVPNEQFF.